The present T cell receptor beta chain was sequenced within a study of Graves' ophthalmopathy and Graves' hyperthyroidism. Pregnancy or lactation, uncontrolled infections and other autoimmune diseases were grounds for excluding patients. Study observations and caveats: The study's model predicted ophthalmopathy progression at 70.59% sensitivity and about 72% specificity.

The CDR3 extends over 15 amino acids. The ends lost 4 bases at V and 9 bases at J; junction bases unmatched: 7. CDR1 is SGHRS and CDR2 is YFSETQ in the germline V gene. CDR3 regions of TCR beta were amplified from RNA transcripts. In the first round, RT-PCR was carried out with HTBI primers, and a multiplex PCR formed the second round. TCRdb itself ran the multiplex PCR reads through MiXCR, one entry per CDR3 protein. Found here are some 160,000 distinct CDR3 sequences, 39% of them singletons; the top ten hold roughly 8.9%. This clonotype was seen many times. Its antigen is currently unknown. The sequenced sample was peripheral blood. The rearrangement links TRBV5-1 to TRBJ1-6; 10 nucleotides match TRBD1. This receptor was taken from a man aged 25-40 years with Graves' ophthalmopathy. CDR3 bases: TGCGCCAGCAGCCTCCAAGGGACAGGGGCTTCACCCCTCCACTTT. It is translated as CASSLQGTGASPLHF.